The TCR beta chain under discussion was sequenced for a study of graft-versus-host responses after intestinal transplantation. About the research overall: Each patient got anti-thymocyte globulin induction, then tacrolimus and steroids for two to four years.

The germline V and J ends were trimmed by 5 bases and 10 bases, with 23 bases remaining between them. This CDR3 has 15 residues. Looked up from germline, CDR1 is SNHLY and CDR2 is FYNNEI. With respect to this clone: As yet, its antigen is unknown.

Study outcomes and limitations: Graft-donor T cell macrochimerism coincided with high graft-versus-host to host-versus-graft clonal ratios in allografts. GvH clones turned up in recipient marrow; some had shown up first in ileum or blood.

The assay was immunoSEQ multiplex PCR, and TCRdb's table has in-frame clones only and misses some. Of under 20,000 clones listed, about 89% were seen once; the top ten hold about 9.4%. The sequenced sample was PBMCs, obtained 220 to 240 days after intestinal transplant. The chain links TRBV2 to TRBJ1-2; maybe TRBD1 (6 bases). The clonotype was recovered from a human patient who received an intestinal transplant, so some T cells may come from the graft donor. This chain's CDR3 is CASSPTRSTGLYYTF. DNA of the CDR3: TGTGCCAGCAGTCCAACCCGCTCTACAGGGCTGTACTACACCTTC.